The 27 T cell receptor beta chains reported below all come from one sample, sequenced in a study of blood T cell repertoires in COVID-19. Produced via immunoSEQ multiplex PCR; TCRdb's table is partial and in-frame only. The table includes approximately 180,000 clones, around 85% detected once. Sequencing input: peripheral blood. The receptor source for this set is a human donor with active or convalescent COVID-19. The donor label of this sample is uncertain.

This chain's CDR3 is CATRPREGATEAFF. In DNA form, the CDR3 reads TGTGCCACCCGGCCCCGAGAGGGGGCCACTGAAGCTTTCTTT. This chain uses TRBV24-1 with TRBJ1-1; 7 positions match TRBD1. V dropped 9 bases and J dropped 4; count of bases not matched to a gene: 10. Germline V lookup: CDR1 KGHDR, CDR2 SFDVKD. CDR3 length equals 14 residues.

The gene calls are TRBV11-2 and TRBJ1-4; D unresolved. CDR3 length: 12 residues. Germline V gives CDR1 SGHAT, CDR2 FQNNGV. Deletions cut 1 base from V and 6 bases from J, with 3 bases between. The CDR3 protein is CASSLAYEKLFF. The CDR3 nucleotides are TGTGCCAGCAGCTTAGCGTATGAAAAACTGTTTTTT.

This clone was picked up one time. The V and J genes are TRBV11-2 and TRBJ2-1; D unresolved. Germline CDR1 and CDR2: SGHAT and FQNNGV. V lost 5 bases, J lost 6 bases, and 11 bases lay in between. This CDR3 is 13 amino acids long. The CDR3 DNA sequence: TGTGCCAGCAGCCCTTGGGCGTCCAATGAGCAGTTCTTC. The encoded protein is CASSPWASNEQFF.

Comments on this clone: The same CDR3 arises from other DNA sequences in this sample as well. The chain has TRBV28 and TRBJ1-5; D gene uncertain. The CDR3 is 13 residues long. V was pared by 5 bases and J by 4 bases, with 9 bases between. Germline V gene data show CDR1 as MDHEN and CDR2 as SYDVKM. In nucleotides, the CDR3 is TGTGCCAGCAGTCGTGCAGGTAATCAGCCCCAGCATTTT. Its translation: CASSRAGNQPQHF.

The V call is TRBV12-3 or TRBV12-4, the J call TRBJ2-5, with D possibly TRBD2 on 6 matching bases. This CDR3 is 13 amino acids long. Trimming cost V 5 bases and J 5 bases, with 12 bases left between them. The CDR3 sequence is CASSAGLWETQYF. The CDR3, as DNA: TGTGCCAGCAGTGCGGGACTTTGGGAGACCCAGTACTTC.

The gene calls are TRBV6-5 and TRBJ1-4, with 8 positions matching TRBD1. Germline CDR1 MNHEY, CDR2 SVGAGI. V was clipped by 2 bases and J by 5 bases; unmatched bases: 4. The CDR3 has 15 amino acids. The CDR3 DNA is TGTGCCAGCAGTTACAAGGACAGGGCAAATGAAAAACTGTTTTTT. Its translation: CASSYKDRANEKLFF.

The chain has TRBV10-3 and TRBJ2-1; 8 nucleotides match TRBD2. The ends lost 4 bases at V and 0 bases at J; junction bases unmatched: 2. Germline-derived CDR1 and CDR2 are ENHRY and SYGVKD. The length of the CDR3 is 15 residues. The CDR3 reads CAISGSGGSYNEQFF. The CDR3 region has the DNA TGTGCCATCAGTGGAAGCGGGGGCTCCTACAATGAGCAGTTCTTC.

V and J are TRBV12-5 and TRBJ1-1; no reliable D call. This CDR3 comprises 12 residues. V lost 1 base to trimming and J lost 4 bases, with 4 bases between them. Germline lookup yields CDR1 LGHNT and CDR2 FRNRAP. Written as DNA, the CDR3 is TGTGCTAGTGGTTTGGCTACCACTGAAGCTTTCTTT. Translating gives CASGLATTEAFF.

CDR3: CASSYIAGGSEQYF. DNA of the CDR3: TGTGCCAGCAGTTACATCGCGGGAGGAAGCGAGCAGTACTTC. The chain combines TRBV6-2 or TRBV6-3 with TRBJ2-7, with 8 bases aligning to TRBD2. The CDR3 has 14 residues. From germline, CDR1 is MNHEY and CDR2 SVGEGT. Trimming at V came to 2 bases and at J to 6 bases, leaving 6 bases not matched to a gene.

The CDR3 nucleotides read TGTGCCAGTAGTCCCCGGGACTACTTTGAGACGCAGTATTTT. Protein sequence: CASSPRDYFETQYF. The V call is TRBV19, the J call TRBJ2-3; TRBD2 matches 7 bases. This CDR3 region has 14 residues. Trimming took 5 bases from V and 9 from J; bases not matched to a gene: 11. In germline, CDR1 is LNHDA, CDR2 SQIVND (reference sequence).

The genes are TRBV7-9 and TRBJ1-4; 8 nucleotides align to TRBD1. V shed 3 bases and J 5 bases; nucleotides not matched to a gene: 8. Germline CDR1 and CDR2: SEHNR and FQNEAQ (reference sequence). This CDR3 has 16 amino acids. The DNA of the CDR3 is TGTGCCAGCAGCTTCGGCCGGACAGGGTCGAATGAAAAACTGTTTTTT. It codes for CASSFGRTGSNEKLFF. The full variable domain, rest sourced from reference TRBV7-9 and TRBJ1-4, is DTGVSQNPRHKITKRGQNVTFRCDPISEHNRLYWYRQTLGQGPEFLTYFQNEAQLEKSRLLSDRFSAERPKGSFSTLEIQRTEQGDSAMYLCASSFGRTGSNEKLFFGSGTQLSVL.

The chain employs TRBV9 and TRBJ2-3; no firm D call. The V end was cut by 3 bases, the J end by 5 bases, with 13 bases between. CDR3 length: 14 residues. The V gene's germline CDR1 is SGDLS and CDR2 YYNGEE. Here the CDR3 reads CASSASVLGDTQYF. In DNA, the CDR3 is TGTGCCAGCAGCGCCTCTGTCCTAGGAGATACGCAGTATTTT.

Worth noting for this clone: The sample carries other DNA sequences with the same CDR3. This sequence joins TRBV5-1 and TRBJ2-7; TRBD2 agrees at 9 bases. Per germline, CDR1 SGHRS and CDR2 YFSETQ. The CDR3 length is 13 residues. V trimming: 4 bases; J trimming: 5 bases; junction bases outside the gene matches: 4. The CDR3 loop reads CASSGRGGNEQYF. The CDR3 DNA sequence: TGCGCCAGCAGCGGGCGGGGGGGCAACGAGCAGTACTTC.

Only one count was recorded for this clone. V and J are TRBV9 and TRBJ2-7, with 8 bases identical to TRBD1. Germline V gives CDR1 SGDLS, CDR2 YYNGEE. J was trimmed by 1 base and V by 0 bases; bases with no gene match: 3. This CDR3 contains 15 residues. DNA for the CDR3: TGTGCCAGCAGCGTAGCGGGGACAGGTTCCTACGAGCAGTACTTC. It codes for CASSVAGTGSYEQYF.

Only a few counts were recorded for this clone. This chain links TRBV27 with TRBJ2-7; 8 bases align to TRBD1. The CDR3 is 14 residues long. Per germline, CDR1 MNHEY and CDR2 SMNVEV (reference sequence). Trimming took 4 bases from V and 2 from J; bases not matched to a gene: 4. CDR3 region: CASSWTGYTYEQYF. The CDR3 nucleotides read TGTGCCAGCAGTTGGACAGGGTATACCTACGAGCAGTACTTC.

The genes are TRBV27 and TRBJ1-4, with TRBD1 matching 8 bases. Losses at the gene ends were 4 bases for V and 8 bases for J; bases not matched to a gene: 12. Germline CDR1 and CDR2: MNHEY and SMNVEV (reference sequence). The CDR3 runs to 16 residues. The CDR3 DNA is TGTGCCAGCAGTTCCCCCCGACAGGGGATCGGCGAAAAACTGTTTTTT. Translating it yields CASSSPRQGIGEKLFF.

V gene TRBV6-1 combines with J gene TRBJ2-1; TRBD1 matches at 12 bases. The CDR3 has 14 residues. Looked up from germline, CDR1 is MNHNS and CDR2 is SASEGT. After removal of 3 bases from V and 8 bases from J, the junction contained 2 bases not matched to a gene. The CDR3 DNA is TGTGCCAGCAGTGATGGGACAGGGGGCTATGAGCAGTTCTTC. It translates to CASSDGTGGYEQFF.

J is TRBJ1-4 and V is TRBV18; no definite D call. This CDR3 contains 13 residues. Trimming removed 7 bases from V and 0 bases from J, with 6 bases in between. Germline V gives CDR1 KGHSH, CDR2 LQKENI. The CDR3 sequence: CASFYSTNEKLFF. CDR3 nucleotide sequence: TGTGCCAGCTTTTACTCAACTAATGAAAAACTGTTTTTT.

DNA of the CDR3: TGTGCCAGCGCTTCTCGGGTGTATGGCTACACCTTC. Translated: CASASRVYGYTF. The chain employs TRBV12-3 or TRBV12-4 and TRBJ1-2; D call uncertain. Trimming left V 8 bases short and J 5 bases short, with 12 bases between. CDR3 length equals 12 residues.

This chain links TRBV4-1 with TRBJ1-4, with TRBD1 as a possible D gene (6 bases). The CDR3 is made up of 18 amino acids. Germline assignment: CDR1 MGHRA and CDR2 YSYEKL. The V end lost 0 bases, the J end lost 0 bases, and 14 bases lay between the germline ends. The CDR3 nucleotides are TGCGCCAGCAGCCAAGATTTCAGGGGTATGGCAACTAATGAAAAACTGTTTTTT. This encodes CASSQDFRGMATNEKLFF.

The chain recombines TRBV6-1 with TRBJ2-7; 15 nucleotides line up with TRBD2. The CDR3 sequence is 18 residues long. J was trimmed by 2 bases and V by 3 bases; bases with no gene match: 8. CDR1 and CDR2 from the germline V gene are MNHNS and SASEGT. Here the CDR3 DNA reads TGTGCCAGCAGTGATACAGGGACTAGCGGGAGGAGGGCCTACGAGCAGTACTTC. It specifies CASSDTGTSGRRAYEQYF.

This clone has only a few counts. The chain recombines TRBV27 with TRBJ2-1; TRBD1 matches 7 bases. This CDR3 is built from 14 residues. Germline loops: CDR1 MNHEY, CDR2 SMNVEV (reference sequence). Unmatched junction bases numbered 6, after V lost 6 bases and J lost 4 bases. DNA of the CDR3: TGTGCCAGCAGACTCCGGGACAGATACAATGAGCAGTTCTTC. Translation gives CASRLRDRYNEQFF.

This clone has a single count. The CDR3 sequence: CASEDRGNTEAFF. CDR3 bases: TGTGCCAGCGAAGACAGGGGGAACACTGAAGCTTTCTTT. The V call is TRBV28, the J call TRBJ1-1, with 8 positions matching TRBD1. V dropped 8 bases and J dropped 1; count of bases not matched to a gene: 3. The CDR3 length is 13 residues. Germline V gene sequence: CDR1 MDHEN, CDR2 SYDVKM.

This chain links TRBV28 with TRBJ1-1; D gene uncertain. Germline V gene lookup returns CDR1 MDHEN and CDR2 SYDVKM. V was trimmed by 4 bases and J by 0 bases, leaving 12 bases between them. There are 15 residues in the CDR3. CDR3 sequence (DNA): TGTGCCAGCAGTTCCCCTCACAGAGTGAACACTGAAGCTTTCTTT. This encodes CASSSPHRVNTEAFF.

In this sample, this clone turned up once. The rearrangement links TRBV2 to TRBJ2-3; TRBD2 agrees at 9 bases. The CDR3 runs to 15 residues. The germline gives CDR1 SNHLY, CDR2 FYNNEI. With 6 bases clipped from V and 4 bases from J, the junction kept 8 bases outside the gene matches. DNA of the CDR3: TGTGCCAGCAGGGCCCTAGCGGGGAGAGCAGATACGCAGTATTTT. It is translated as CASRALAGRADTQYF.

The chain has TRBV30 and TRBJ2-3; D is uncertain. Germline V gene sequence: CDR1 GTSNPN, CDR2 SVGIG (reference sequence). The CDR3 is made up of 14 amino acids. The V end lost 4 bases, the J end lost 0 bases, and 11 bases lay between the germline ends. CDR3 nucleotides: TGTGCCTGGAAAGTTCAAGCTAGCACAGATACGCAGTATTTT. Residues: CAWKVQASTDTQYF. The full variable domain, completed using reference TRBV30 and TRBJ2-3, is SQTIHQWPATLVQPVGSPLSLECTVEGTSNPNLYWYRQAAGRGLQLLFYSVGIGQISSEVPQNLSASRPQDRQFILSSKKLLLSDSGFYLCAWKVQASTDTQYFGPGTRLTVL.

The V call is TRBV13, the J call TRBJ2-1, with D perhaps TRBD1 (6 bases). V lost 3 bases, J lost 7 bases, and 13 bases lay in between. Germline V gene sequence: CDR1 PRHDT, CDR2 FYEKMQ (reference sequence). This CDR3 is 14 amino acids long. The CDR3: CASSLNRAKNEQFF. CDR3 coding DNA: TGTGCCAGCAGCTTGAACAGGGCCAAAAATGAGCAGTTCTTC.